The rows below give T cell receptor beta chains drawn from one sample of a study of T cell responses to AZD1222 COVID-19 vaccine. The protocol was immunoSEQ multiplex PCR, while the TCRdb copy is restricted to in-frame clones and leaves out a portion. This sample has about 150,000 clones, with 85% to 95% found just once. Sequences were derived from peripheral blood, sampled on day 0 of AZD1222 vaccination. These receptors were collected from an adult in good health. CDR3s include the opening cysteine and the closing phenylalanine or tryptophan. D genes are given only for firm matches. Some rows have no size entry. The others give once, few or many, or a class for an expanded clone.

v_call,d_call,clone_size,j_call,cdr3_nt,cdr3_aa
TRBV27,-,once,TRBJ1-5,TGTGCCAGCAGTTTAATGGGGGATCGGCAGCCCCAGCATTTT,CASSLMGDRQPQHF
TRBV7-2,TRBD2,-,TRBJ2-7,TGTGCCAGCAGTCCAACAAGCGGGAGCTACGAGCAGTACTTC,CASSPTSGSYEQYF
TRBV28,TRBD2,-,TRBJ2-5,TGTGCCAGCGGCGTCCGGCGGGAGGGCAAAGAGACCCAGTACTTC,CASGVRREGKETQYF
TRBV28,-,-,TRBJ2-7,TGTGCCAGCAGTTTTGAGAGCGGCGAGCAGTACTTC,CASSFESGEQYF
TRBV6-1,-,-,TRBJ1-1,TGTGCCAGCGGTGAACTGCGGGCCACTGAAGCTTTCTTT,CASGELRATEAFF
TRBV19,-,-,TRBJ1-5,TGTGCCAGTAGTATAGGCGGGATTAATCAGCCCCAGCATTTT,CASSIGGINQPQHF
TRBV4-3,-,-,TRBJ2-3,TGCGCCAGCAGCGACGGGACTCCTCCTTCAGATACGCAGTATTTT,CASSDGTPPSDTQYF
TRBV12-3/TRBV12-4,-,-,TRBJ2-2,TGTGCCAGCACCCCAGACACCGGGGAGCTGTTTTTT,CASTPDTGELFF
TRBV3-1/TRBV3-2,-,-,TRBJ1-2,TGTGCCAGCAGCGCGTATGGGGAAACGGGCTACACCTTC,CASSAYGETGYTF
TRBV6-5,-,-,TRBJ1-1,TGTGCCAGCACCTCGGACACTAACACTGAAGCTTTCTTT,CASTSDTNTEAFF
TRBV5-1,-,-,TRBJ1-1,TGCGCCAGCAGTCCCCCACAGCCCGGAGACACTGAAGCTTTCTTT,CASSPPQPGDTEAFF
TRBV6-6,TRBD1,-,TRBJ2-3,TGTGCCAGCAGTTACTCAGTAGGGGGCGCATCCGATACGCAGTATTTT,CASSYSVGGASDTQYF
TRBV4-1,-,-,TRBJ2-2,TGCGCCAGCAGGGGGAGCTTGGGCACCGGGGAGCTGTTTTTT,CASRGSLGTGELFF
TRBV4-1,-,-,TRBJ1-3,TGCGCCAGCAGCCAAGATGGGGGGCTTCTGCCCGGAAACACCATATATTTT,CASSQDGGLLPGNTIYF
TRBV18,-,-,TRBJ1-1,TGTGCCAGCTCAACACAGGGCCTGAACACTGAAGCTTTCTTT,CASSTQGLNTEAFF
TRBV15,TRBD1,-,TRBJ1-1,TGTGCCACCAGCTCAGACAGGGGGTACACTGAAGCTTTCTTT,CATSSDRGYTEAFF
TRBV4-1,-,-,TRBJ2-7,TGCGCCAGCAGCCAAGGTGGGGGCGAGCAGTACTTC,CASSQGGGEQYF
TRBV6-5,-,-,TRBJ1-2,TGTGCCAGCAGTTACTCGGTGGCGGGACCCTATGGCTACACCTTC,CASSYSVAGPYGYTF
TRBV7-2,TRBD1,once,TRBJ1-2,TGTGCCAGCAGCTTCGGGCCCACAGGGGATGGCTACACCTTC,CASSFGPTGDGYTF
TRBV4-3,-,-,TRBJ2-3,TGCGCCAGCAGCCATCTCCCCCGGATTACGCAGTATTTT,CASSHLPRITQYF
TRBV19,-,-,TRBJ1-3,TGTGCCAGTCGGCAGGGTGCTGGAAACACCATATATTTT,CASRQGAGNTIYF
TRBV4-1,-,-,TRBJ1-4,TGCGCCAGCGGGTCGGGTAATGAAAAACTGTTTTTT,CASGSGNEKLFF
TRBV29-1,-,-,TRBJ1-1,TGCAGCGTCCCATTTACGACAGAGAACACTGAAGCTTTCTTT,CSVPFTTENTEAFF
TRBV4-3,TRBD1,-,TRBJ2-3,TGCGCCAGCAGCCAAGGCTACACCGACAGGGTACAGGTTACGCAGTATTTT,CASSQGYTDRVQVTQYF
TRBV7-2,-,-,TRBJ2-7,TGTGCCAGCAGCTTAGGCCCCGCGAACTCAAAGCAGTACTTC,CASSLGPANSKQYF
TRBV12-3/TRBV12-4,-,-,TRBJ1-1,TGTGCCAGCAGTCGGCAGATGAACACTGAAGCTTTCTTT,CASSRQMNTEAFF
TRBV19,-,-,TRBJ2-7,TGTGCCAGTAGTCCTTCCGCGGACCCCTACGAGCAGTACTTC,CASSPSADPYEQYF
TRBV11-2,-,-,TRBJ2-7,TGTGCCAGCAGCTTAGATGCCTACTCCGGCTACGAGCAGTACTTC,CASSLDAYSGYEQYF
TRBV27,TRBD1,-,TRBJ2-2,TGTGCCAGCAGTCCAAGACAGGGAGACACCGGGGAGCTGTTTTTT,CASSPRQGDTGELFF
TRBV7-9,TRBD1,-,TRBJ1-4,TGTGCCAGCAGCCCCCGACAGGGAGTCGCCGATGAAAAACTGTTTTTT,CASSPRQGVADEKLFF
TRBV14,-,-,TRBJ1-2,TGTGCCAGCAGCCAAGTTTTAGGGGCACCGCATGACTATGGCTACACCTTC,CASSQVLGAPHDYGYTF
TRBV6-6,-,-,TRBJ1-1,TGTGCCAGCAGATACCGGGAGGGAAACACTGAAGCTTTCTTT,CASRYREGNTEAFF
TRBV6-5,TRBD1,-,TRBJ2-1,TGTGCCAGCAGTCAACAGGGGGCCGCTTACAATGAGCAGTTCTTC,CASSQQGAAYNEQFF
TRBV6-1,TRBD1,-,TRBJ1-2,TGTGCCAGCAGTGAGAGCAGGGGGCTTGGCTACACCTTC,CASSESRGLGYTF
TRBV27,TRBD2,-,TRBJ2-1,TGTGCCAGCAGTTTTTGGGGACTAGCGGCTAATGAGCAGTTCTTC,CASSFWGLAANEQFF
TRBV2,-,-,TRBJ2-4,TGTGCCAGCAGTGTGCGCGCCAGGGACGACATTCAGTACTTC,CASSVRARDDIQYF
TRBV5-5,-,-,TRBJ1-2,TGTGCCAGCAGCTTGAGTGTAGGGGCCGCTAACTATGGCTACACCTTC,CASSLSVGAANYGYTF
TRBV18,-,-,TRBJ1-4,TGTGCCAGCTCACCACCAGGCCAGGGCGGTGAAAAACTGTTTTTT,CASSPPGQGGEKLFF
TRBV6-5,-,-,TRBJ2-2,TGTGCCAGCCTTAAGTCGGGAACCGGGGAGCTGTTTTTT,CASLKSGTGELFF
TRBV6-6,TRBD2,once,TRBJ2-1,TGTGCCAGCAGCCCTTGGGGGCTAGCGGGAGATGAGCAGTTCTTC,CASSPWGLAGDEQFF
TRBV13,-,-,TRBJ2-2,TGTGCCAGCAGCCTACTAGTTGCCGGGGAGCTGTTTTTT,CASSLLVAGELFF
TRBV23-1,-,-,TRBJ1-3,TGCGCCAGCAGTCAAGAGCCGAGCAGTACGGGAAACACCATATATTTT,CASSQEPSSTGNTIYF
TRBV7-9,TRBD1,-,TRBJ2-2,TGTGCCAGCAGTCAGGGGGCTGGCACCGGGGAGCTGTTTTTT,CASSQGAGTGELFF
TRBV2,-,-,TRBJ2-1,TGTGCCAGCAGTGAACCTAGTATCCCCGAGCAGTTCTTC,CASSEPSIPEQFF
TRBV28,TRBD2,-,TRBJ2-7,TGTGCCAGCAAATTATTAGGAGCGGGACCCTTGGGGGAGCAGTACTTC,CASKLLGAGPLGEQYF
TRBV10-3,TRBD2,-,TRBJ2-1,TGTGCCATCAGTGGACTAGCGGGAGAGAGCTCCTACAATGAGCAGTTCTTC,CAISGLAGESSYNEQFF
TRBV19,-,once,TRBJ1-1,TGTGCCAGTAGTATGGCTTTTAACACTGAAGCTTTCTTT,CASSMAFNTEAFF
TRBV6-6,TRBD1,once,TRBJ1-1,TGTGCCAGCAGAACCGGGACAGGGTTGAACACTGAAGCTTTCTTT,CASRTGTGLNTEAFF
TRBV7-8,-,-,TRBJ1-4,TGTGCCAGCAGCTTACGGGGGGCTAATGAAAAACTGTTTTTT,CASSLRGANEKLFF
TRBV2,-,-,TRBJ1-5,TGTGCCAGCAGTGAAGGCCCGAAAGGCAATCAGCCCCAGCATTTT,CASSEGPKGNQPQHF
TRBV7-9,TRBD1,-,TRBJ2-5,TGTGCCAGCAGCTTAGGGCTGTTGGGCAGGGGGCTAGAGACCCAGTACTTC,CASSLGLLGRGLETQYF
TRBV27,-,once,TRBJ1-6,TGTGCCAGCAGTCCGCGACCGGGCCTAATTAGCTCCTATAATTCACCCCTCCACTTT,CASSPRPGLISSYNSPLHF
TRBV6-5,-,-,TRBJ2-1,TGTGCCAGCGAGGGATTTTACAATGAGCAGTTCTTC,CASEGFYNEQFF
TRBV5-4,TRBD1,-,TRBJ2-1,TGTGCCAGCAGCTGGGACAGGGCCAATGAGCAGTTCTTC,CASSWDRANEQFF
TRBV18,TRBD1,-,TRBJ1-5,TGTGCCAGCTCACCGAGAGGGGGCCTGAGCAATCAGCCCCAGCATTTT,CASSPRGGLSNQPQHF
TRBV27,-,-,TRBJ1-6,TGTGCCAGCAGTTTAGGGGTAAGTTTACCCCTCCACTTT,CASSLGVSLPLHF
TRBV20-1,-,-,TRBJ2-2,TGCAGTGCTAGTAAGGGATCAAGGGCGGACACCGGGGAGCTGTTTTTT,CSASKGSRADTGELFF